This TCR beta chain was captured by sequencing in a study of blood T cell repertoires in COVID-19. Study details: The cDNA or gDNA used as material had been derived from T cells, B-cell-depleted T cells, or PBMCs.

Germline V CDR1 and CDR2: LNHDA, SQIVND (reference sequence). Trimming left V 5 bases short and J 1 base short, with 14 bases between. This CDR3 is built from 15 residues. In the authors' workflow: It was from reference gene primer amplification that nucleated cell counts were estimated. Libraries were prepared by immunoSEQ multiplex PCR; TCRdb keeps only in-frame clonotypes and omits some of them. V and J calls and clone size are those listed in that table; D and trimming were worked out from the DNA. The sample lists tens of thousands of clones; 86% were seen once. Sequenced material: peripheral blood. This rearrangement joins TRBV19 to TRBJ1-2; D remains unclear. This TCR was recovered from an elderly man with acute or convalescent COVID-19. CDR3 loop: CASSPRHQNNYGYTF. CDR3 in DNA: TGTGCCAGTAGTCCCCGACACCAAAATAACTATGGCTACACCTTC.